This TCR beta chain was captured in a study of cytomegalovirus exposure and HLA in healthy donors. General study results and limits: Earlier analysis looked at TCR beta V segments, and most were productive about 87% or about 30% of the time. In a later analysis, TCR beta V- and J-gene trimming was associated with a missense DCLRE1C variant.

A word on this clone: The antigen remains unidentified.

The CDR3 is 13 residues long. V shed 4 bases and J shed 7 bases, with 8 bases lying between them. Per the germline V gene, CDR1 is SGHTA and CDR2 is FQGNSA. The PCR contained 60 Vbeta and 13 Jbeta primers. Some clones are missing from TCRdb's copy, which holds only in-frame ones; the method was immunoSEQ multiplex PCR. The sample lists around 100,000 clones; about 70% were seen once. Sequencing was done on a sample of PBMCs. This clonotype was sampled from a man aged 50 to 59 in good health and CMV-seropositive. The chain has TRBV7-2 and TRBJ1-6; no reliable D call. CDR3 nucleotide sequence: TGTGCCAGCAGCTCGGGTGTAAATTCACCCCTCCACTTT. Its protein is CASSSGVNSPLHF.